This T cell receptor beta chain was identified in a study of blood T cells in healthy people across ages. Across the whole study: There was about one barcoded beta molecule captured by template switching per two T cells.

Then a second PCR, running roughly 6 to 11 cycles, was carried out with a sample-barcoded 5' primer and a J-beta primer mix. No fewer than 3 million CDR3-containing paired-end reads came from each sample. TCRdb reanalysed the 5' RACE reads using MiXCR and keeps one entry per CDR3 protein. This table has around 800,000 distinct CDR3 sequences, 53% appearing once. General study results and limits: TCR beta diversity correlated strongly with naive T cell percentage. More naive CD4+ cells and higher diversity were found in long-lived than in aged donors.

The CDR3 length is 14 residues. V dropped 0 bases and J dropped 6 bases, with 11 bases sitting between them. Germline V gene lookup returns CDR1 SGHTA and CDR2 FQGNSA. Details on this clonotype: The antigen remains undetermined.

This chain links TRBV7-2 with TRBJ2-5, with TRBD2 as a possible D gene (5 bases). This clonotype was sampled from a man older than 75 in good health. The material sequenced was blood. The DNA of the CDR3 is TGTACCAGCAGCTTAGCACTCGCTAGCAAGACCCAGTACTTC. Encoded protein: CTSSLALASKTQYF.